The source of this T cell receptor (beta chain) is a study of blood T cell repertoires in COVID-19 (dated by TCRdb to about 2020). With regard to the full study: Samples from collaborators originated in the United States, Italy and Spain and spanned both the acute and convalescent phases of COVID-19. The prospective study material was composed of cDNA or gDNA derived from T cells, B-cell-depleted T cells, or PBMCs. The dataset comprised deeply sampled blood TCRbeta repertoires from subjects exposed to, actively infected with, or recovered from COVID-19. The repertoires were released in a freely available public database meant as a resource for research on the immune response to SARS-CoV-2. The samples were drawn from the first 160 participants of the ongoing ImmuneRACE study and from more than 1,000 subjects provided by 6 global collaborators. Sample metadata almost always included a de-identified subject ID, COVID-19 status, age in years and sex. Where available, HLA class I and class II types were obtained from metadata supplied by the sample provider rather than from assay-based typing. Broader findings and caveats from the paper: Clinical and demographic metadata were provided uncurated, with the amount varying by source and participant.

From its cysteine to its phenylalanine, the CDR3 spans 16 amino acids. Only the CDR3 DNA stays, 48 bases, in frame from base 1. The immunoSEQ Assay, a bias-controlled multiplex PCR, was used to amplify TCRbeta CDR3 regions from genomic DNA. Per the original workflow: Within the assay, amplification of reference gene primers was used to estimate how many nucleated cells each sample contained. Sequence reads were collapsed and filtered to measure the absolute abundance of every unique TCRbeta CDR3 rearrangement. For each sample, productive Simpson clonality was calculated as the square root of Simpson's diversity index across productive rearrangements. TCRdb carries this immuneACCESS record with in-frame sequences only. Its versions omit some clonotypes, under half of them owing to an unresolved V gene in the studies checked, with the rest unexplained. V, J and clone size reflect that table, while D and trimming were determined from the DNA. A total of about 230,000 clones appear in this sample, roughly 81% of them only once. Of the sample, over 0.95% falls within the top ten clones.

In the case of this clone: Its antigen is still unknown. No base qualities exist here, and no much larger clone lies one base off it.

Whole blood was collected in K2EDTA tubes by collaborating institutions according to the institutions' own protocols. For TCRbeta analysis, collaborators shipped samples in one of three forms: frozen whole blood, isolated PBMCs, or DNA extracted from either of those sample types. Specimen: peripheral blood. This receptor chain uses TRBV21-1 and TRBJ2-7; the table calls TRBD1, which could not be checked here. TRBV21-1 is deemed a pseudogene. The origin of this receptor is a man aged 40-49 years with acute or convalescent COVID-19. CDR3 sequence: CASSGRTGGFSYEQYF. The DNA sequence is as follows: TGTGCCAGCAGCGGGCGGACAGGGGGGTTCTCCTACGAGCAGTACTTC.